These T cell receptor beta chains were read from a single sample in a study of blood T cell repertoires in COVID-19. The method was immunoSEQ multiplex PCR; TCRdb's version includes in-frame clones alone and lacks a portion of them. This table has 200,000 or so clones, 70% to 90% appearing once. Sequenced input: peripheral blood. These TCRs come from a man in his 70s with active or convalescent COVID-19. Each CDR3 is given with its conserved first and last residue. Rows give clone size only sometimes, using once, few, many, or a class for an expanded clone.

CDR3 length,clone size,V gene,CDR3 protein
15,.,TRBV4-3,CASSQGQASEETQYF
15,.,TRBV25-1,CASSSRGKADSPLHF
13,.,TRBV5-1,CASNRGPDTEAFF
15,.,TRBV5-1,CASSLAPSGAYEQYF
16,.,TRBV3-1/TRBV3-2,CASSQDLRGSTDTQYF
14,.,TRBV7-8,CASSINRGSYEQYF
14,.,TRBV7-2,CASSIGSTQETQYF
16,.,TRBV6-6,CASTEEGGRVTGELFF
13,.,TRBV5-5,CASSFPSGNTIYF
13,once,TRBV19,CASSMIGVEKLFF
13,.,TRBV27,CASSPPVTDTQYF
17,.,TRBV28,CASDSNYIPISPNEQFF
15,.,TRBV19,CASSIRTGRAYGYTF
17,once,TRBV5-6,CASSLRGLAGVADTQYF
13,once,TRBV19,CATSGGIQETQYF
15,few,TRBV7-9,CASSNNRGIYYGYTF
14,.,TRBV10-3,CAINPGQGHTEAFF
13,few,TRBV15,CATSSIQGNEQFF
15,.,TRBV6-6,CASSLGGGSGNTIYF
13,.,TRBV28,CASSPTGIYGYTF
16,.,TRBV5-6,CASSLIPGTGDYEQYF
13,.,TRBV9,CASSRSDSYEQYF
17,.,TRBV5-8,CASSLEVRGVFGNTIYF
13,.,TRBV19,CASSHRPITEAFF
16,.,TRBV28,CASSPGGTRGFNEQFF